Listed below are T cell receptor beta chains from one sample, sequenced in a study of response to subunit inactivated influenza vaccine. TCRdb recomputed calls from the RT-PCR reads with MiXCR, one row per CDR3 protein. Among approximately 530,000 distinct CDR3 sequences listed, approximately 7.1% were seen once. The sample here was PBMCs from blood, taken less than 25 months after vaccination. These receptors were collected from a man aged 50-75 years who received an inactivated influenza vaccine. The CDR3 runs from the conserved cysteine through the conserved F or W. The D gene is left open where the match is weak. Clone size is stated in some rows and not others, as once, few, many or a class when expanded.

v_gene,abundance,j_gene,d_gene,CDR3aa,CDR3nt
TRBV11-2,few,TRBJ2-4,.,CASSAWKENIQYF,TGTGCCAGCAGCGCTTGGAAGGAGAACATTCAGTACTTC
TRBV4-3,few,TRBJ2-1,TRBD2,CASSQDRLAGGRSYNEQFF,TGCGCCAGCAGCCAAGATCGATTAGCGGGGGGGCGATCCTACAATGAGCAGTTCTTC
TRBV4-2,few,TRBJ2-3,.,CASSKEHTDTQYF,TGTGCCAGCAGCAAAGAACACACAGATACGCAGTATTTT
TRBV4-1,few,TRBJ1-5,.,CASSPGGSSGPQHF,TGCGCCAGCAGCCCCGGGGGCAGCTCGGGGCCCCAGCATTTT
TRBV15,.,TRBJ2-7,.,CATSRGMTESYEQYF,TGTGCCACCAGCAGAGGAATGACGGAATCCTACGAGCAGTACTTC
TRBV12-3/TRBV12-4,few,TRBJ1-2,.,CASTPRGDGHSNYGYTF,TGTGCCAGCACCCCCCGGGGGGACGGGCACAGTAACTATGGCTACACCTTC
TRBV27,once,TRBJ2-1,TRBD2,CASTPGGTSSYNEQFF,TGTGCCAGCACACCCGGAGGGACTAGCTCCTACAATGAGCAGTTCTTC
TRBV12-3/TRBV12-4,few,TRBJ1-6,.,CASGEPNSPLHF,TGTGCCAGCGGGGAACCGAATTCACCCCTCCACTTT
TRBV7-2,few,TRBJ2-7,.,CASSYLFPRGDEQYF,TGTGCCAGCAGCTACCTCTTTCCCCGGGGTGATGAGCAGTACTTC
TRBV11-2,.,TRBJ2-6,TRBD1,CASSHRQGHTSGANVLTF,TGTGCCAGCAGCCATAGACAGGGCCATACCTCTGGGGCCAACGTCCTGACTTTC
TRBV20-1,.,TRBJ2-7,TRBD1,CSARGQGGSSYEQYF,TGCAGTGCTAGGGGACAGGGAGGGAGCTCCTACGAGCAGTACTTC
TRBV12-3/TRBV12-4,.,TRBJ2-5,TRBD2,CASSNLGLAGLRRETQYF,TGTGCCAGCAGTAACCTCGGACTAGCGGGCCTTCGTCGGGAGACCCAGTACTTC
TRBV6-2/TRBV6-3,few,TRBJ2-3,TRBD2,CASRLIAGGSTDTQYF,TGTGCCAGCAGGCTTATAGCGGGAGGAAGCACAGATACGCAGTATTTT
TRBV4-3,.,TRBJ1-2,TRBD1,CASSQDGTAGYTF,TGCGCCAGCAGCCAAGATGGGACAGCTGGCTACACCTTC
TRBV12-3/TRBV12-4,few,TRBJ1-1,.,CASSSPGDGTEAFF,TGTGCCAGCAGTTCCCCCGGGGACGGCACTGAAGCTTTCTTT
TRBV6-5,.,TRBJ1-2,.,CASSYSGGPGGYTF,TGTGCCAGCAGTTACTCGGGCGGCCCCGGGGGCTACACCTTC
TRBV11-1,.,TRBJ2-7,.,CASSARGRGGSGVYEQYF,TGTGCCAGCAGCGCTCGGGGCAGGGGTGGTTCCGGGGTTTACGAGCAGTACTTC
TRBV12-3/TRBV12-4,once,TRBJ1-5,TRBD1,CASSRQGIQHQHF,TGTGCCAGCAGTCGACAGGGGATTCAGCACCAGCATTTT
TRBV6-2/TRBV6-3,few,TRBJ2-7,.,CASRKSDSRQYF,TGTGCCAGCAGGAAGTCGGACTCACGACAGTACTTC
TRBV7-2,few,TRBJ2-1,.,CASRGGYTYNEQFF,TGTGCCAGCCGAGGCGGGTATACCTACAATGAGCAGTTCTTC
TRBV2,many,TRBJ2-2,.,CASSEALGAVTGELFF,TGTGCCAGCAGTGAAGCGTTGGGGGCCGTTACCGGGGAGCTGTTTTTT
TRBV20-1,few,TRBJ2-7,TRBD1,CSAREGTGGGYEQYF,TGCAGTGCTAGAGAAGGGACAGGGGGGGGCTACGAGCAGTACTTC
TRBV7-9,few,TRBJ1-4,.,CASSPPSTPEKLFF,TGTGCCAGCAGCCCCCCTTCTACACCGGAAAAACTGTTTTTT
TRBV9,.,TRBJ1-3,.,CASSPFGGDGNTIYF,TGTGCCAGCAGCCCGTTCGGGGGTGACGGAAACACCATATATTTT
TRBV10-2,medium-sized,TRBJ1-2,.,CASSETTMQYGYTF,TGCGCCAGCAGTGAGACGACCATGCAATATGGCTACACCTTC
TRBV29-1,many,TRBJ2-7,TRBD2,CSVFSGRATYEQYF,TGCAGCGTTTTTAGCGGGAGGGCAACCTACGAGCAGTACTTC
TRBV20-1,.,TRBJ2-1,.,CSAVPPDWAYNEQFF,TGCAGTGCCGTCCCCCCAGATTGGGCCTACAATGAGCAGTTCTTC
TRBV7-8,few,TRBJ2-4,.,CASSLRFGLAKNIQYF,TGTGCCAGCAGCCTTAGGTTCGGACTAGCCAAAAACATTCAGTACTTC
TRBV20-1,few,TRBJ2-7,TRBD1,CCASRVTGATREQYF,TGCTGTGCTAGTAGGGTGACAGGGGCAACCCGCGAGCAGTACTTC
TRBV20-1,few,TRBJ2-1,TRBD2,CSAPHIAGGMMNEQFF,TGCAGTGCACCCCATATAGCGGGAGGGATGATGAATGAGCAGTTCTTC
TRBV20-1,few,TRBJ2-3,TRBD2,CSARPLAGGLPSTDTQYF,TGCAGTGCTAGGCCACTAGCGGGGGGACTTCCTAGCACAGATACGCAGTATTTT
TRBV5-1,.,TRBJ2-1,TRBD2,CASSLVQRGEQFF,TGCGCCAGCAGCTTGGTCCAGCGGGGAGAGCAGTTCTTC
TRBV10-3,many,TRBJ1-4,.,CAISAQPNEKLFF,TGTGCCATCAGTGCACAGCCGAATGAAAAACTGTTTTTT
TRBV7-9,.,TRBJ2-3,.,CASQGADTQYF,TGTGCCTCCCAGGGCGCAGATACGCAGTATTTT
TRBV6-6,.,TRBJ1-6,.,CASTLTLGSPLHF,TGTGCCAGCACTCTTACCTTAGGCTCACCCCTCCACTTT
TRBV7-2,.,TRBJ2-5,.,CASSPGRDQETQHF,TGTGCCAGCAGCCCGGGACGGGACCAAGAGACCCAGCACTTC
TRBV14,few,TRBJ1-3,.,CASSQSRNSGNTIYF,TGTGCCAGCAGCCAATCCCGGAACTCTGGAAACACCATATATTTT
TRBV6-5,.,TRBJ2-1,.,CASSYSFYNEQFF,TGTGCCAGCAGTTACTCGTTCTACAATGAGCAGTTCTTC
TRBV7-2,.,TRBJ1-6,.,CASSPTYNSPLHF,TGTGCCAGCAGCCCCACGTATAATTCACCCCTCCACTTT
TRBV20-1,many,TRBJ2-3,.,CSARTGGTDTQYF,TGCAGTGCCAGAACCGGGGGCACAGATACGCAGTATTTT
TRBV25-1,few,TRBJ2-7,TRBD1,CASGKGQAVSYEQYF,TGTGCCAGCGGAAAAGGACAGGCGGTATCCTACGAGCAGTACTTC
TRBV7-2,.,TRBJ1-3,TRBD1,CASSFDRGSGNTIYF,TGTGCCAGCAGCTTCGACAGGGGCTCTGGAAACACCATATATTTT
TRBV6-6,.,TRBJ1-1,.,CASTPGGGTEAFF,TGTGCCAGCACCCCGGGAGGCGGCACTGAAGCTTTCTTT
TRBV11-2,.,TRBJ2-7,TRBD2,CASSLVGLAGGVSNEQYF,TGTGCCAGCAGCTTAGTGGGACTAGCGGGAGGCGTCTCCAACGAGCAGTACTTC
TRBV7-2,.,TRBJ1-1,.,CASSLSGGYTEAFF,TGTGCCAGCAGCTTATCGGGGGGCTACACTGAAGCTTTCTTT
TRBV6-2/TRBV6-3,few,TRBJ1-1,.,CASSYASILGVTEAFF,TGTGCCAGCAGTTACGCATCAATTCTGGGCGTCACTGAAGCTTTCTTT
TRBV6-1,many,TRBJ2-7,TRBD1,CASSPTGGRYEQYF,TGTGCCAGCAGTCCGACAGGGGGGAGGTACGAGCAGTACTTC
TRBV12-3/TRBV12-4,.,TRBJ2-4,.,CASSQKRKGNIQYF,TGTGCCAGCAGTCAAAAACGCAAAGGAAACATTCAGTACTTC
TRBV9,.,TRBJ2-4,.,CASSVAAGAKNIQYF,TGTGCCAGCAGCGTAGCTGCGGGGGCCAAAAACATTCAGTACTTC
TRBV18,.,TRBJ1-2,.,CASSSDRAGYTF,TGTGCCAGCTCATCCGACAGAGCTGGCTACACCTTC
TRBV12-3/TRBV12-4,.,TRBJ2-6,TRBD1,CASMTGGAGGANVLTF,TGTGCCAGCATGACAGGGGGCGCGGGAGGGGCCAACGTCCTGACTTTC
TRBV18,.,TRBJ2-6,.,CASSPQTWAALGSGANVLTF,TGTGCCAGCTCACCGCAAACGTGGGCGGCTCTAGGCTCTGGGGCCAACGTCCTGACTTTC
TRBV20-1,few,TRBJ2-2,TRBD2,CSARVIAGANTGELFF,TGCAGTGCTAGAGTAATAGCGGGAGCGAACACCGGGGAGCTGTTTTTT